The 12 T cell receptor beta chains below were found in one sample sequenced in a study of OX40 agonist ivuxolimab in advanced cancers. The library was obtained by the immunoSEQ multiplex PCR assay. What TCRdb holds here is the immuneACCESS table cut down to in-frame rearrangements. Part of the clones is not present; checked against another copy, under half of the missing clones reflect an unresolved V gene, and the others are unexplained. The sample profile shows more than 70,000 clones; more than 80% of them were found once. The ten largest clones represent roughly 0.41% of the sample. The material sequenced was CD4+ or CD8+ T cells sorted from blood, taken in a trial of the OX40 agonist ivuxolimab. Receptors originate from an adult with an advanced solid tumor such as melanoma, head and neck, liver or kidney cancer.

J is TRBJ1-1 and V is TRBV19; 8 bases match TRBD1. Trimming at V came to 1 base and at J to 6 bases, leaving 4 bases not matched to a gene. The CDR3 covers 14 residues. The germline V gene encodes CDR1 LNHDA and CDR2 SQIVND (reference sequence). In DNA form, the CDR3 reads TGTGCCAGTAGTATAGGGACAGGGTTTCCTGAAGCTTTCTTT. Translation: CASSIGTGFPEAFF. Using reference TRBV19 and TRBJ1-1 for the parts outside the CDR3, the full variable domain is DGGITQSPKYLFRKEGQNVTLSCEQNLNHDAMYWYRQDPGQGLRLIYYSQIVNDFQKGDIAEGYSVSREKKESFPLTVTSAQKNPTAFYLCASSIGTGFPEAFFGQGTRLTVV.

This chain uses TRBV27 with TRBJ2-1, with a weak D call TRBD2 (5 bases). Germline V gene data show CDR1 as MNHEY and CDR2 as SMNVEV (reference sequence). The CDR3 consists of 15 residues. The V gene lost 6 bases and the J gene lost 1 base, with 13 bases spanning the gap. The CDR3 sequence is CASRALGISYNEQFF. CDR3 coding DNA: TGTGCCAGCAGGGCCCTCGGGATTTCCTACAATGAGCAGTTCTTC.

The rearrangement uses TRBV30 and TRBJ2-7, with 9 bases that match TRBD2. The CDR3 has 13 residues. The V gene end was trimmed by 8 bases and the J gene end by 3 bases; junction bases not matched to a gene: 8. Per germline, CDR1 GTSNPN and CDR2 SVGIG (reference sequence). This CDR3 reads CARNSGSGYEQYF. Here the CDR3 DNA reads TGTGCCAGAAATAGCGGGAGCGGCTACGAGCAGTACTTC.

V usage is TRBV5-1 and J usage is TRBJ2-1, with D uncertain. The CDR3 consists of 16 residues. CDR1 SGHRS and CDR2 YFSETQ come from the germline V gene. Between the trimmed V and J ends, which lost 0 bases and 2 bases, there was a span of 12 bases. CDR3 nucleotides: TGCGCCAGCAGCTTGGGACTCCCATTGCCCTACAATGAGCAGTTCTTC. Residues: CASSLGLPLPYNEQFF.

The V gene is TRBV5-1, the J gene TRBJ1-4, with no clear D. In germline, CDR1 is SGHRS, CDR2 YFSETQ. The CDR3 runs to 14 residues. The V gene lost 0 bases and the J gene lost 5 bases, with 8 bases spanning the gap. The CDR3 reads CASSLGSSNEKLFF. CDR3 bases: TGCGCCAGCAGCTTGGGCAGCAGCAATGAAAAACTGTTTTTT.

CDR3: CASFSGGGYEQYF. CDR3 bases: TGTGCCAGCTTCTCCGGTGGGGGCTACGAGCAGTACTTC. The chain combines TRBV2 with TRBJ2-7, with D possibly being TRBD1 or TRBD2 (5 bases each). Germline loops: CDR1 SNHLY, CDR2 FYNNEI. The V gene lost 8 bases and the J gene lost 3 bases, with 14 bases spanning the gap. This CDR3 has 13 amino acids.

The chain carries TRBV28 and TRBJ2-3, with no clear D. Per germline, CDR1 MDHEN and CDR2 SYDVKM. V was trimmed by 4 bases and J by 5 bases, leaving 13 bases between them. The CDR3 length is 14 residues. CDR3 sequence: CASSSARSRDTQYF. In nucleotides, the CDR3 is TGTGCCAGCAGTTCCGCCCGGTCGCGAGATACGCAGTATTTT.

The rearrangement joins TRBV7-6 to TRBJ2-3; D gene ambiguous. The CDR3 sequence is 16 residues long. V was pared by 5 bases and J by 0 bases, with 15 bases between. The germline CDR1 and CDR2 sequences are SGHVS and FNYEAQ. CDR3 DNA: TGTGCCAGCAGCCCGTATTCTGGACGGAGCACAGATACGCAGTATTTT. It yields the protein CASSPYSGRSTDTQYF.

This rearrangement joins TRBV9 to TRBJ1-2; D not certain. The V end was cut by 4 bases, the J end by 10 bases, with 23 bases between. Germline assignment: CDR1 SGDLS and CDR2 YYNGEE. The CDR3 spans 15 residues. DNA of the CDR3: TGTGCCAGCAGCCCCCCCGGGATGATTAGCTTTGACTACACCTTC. Translating it yields CASSPPGMISFDYTF.

The chain couples TRBV6-1 to TRBJ2-5; 11 bases map to TRBD2. Germline V CDR1 and CDR2: MNHNS, SASEGT. The CDR3 consists of 14 residues. V shed 2 bases and J 12 bases; nucleotides not matched to a gene: 8. CDR3 protein: CASSESLAGEIKYF. As DNA, the CDR3 is TGTGCCAGCAGTGAATCACTAGCGGGGGAGATAAAGTACTTC.

J is TRBJ1-4 and V is TRBV7-9; 7 nucleotides align to TRBD1. Germline CDR1 is SEHNR and CDR2 is FQNEAQ (reference sequence). The CDR3 has 14 residues. V shed 5 bases, J shed 8 bases, and the junction held 8 bases outside the gene matches. The CDR3 DNA is TGTGCCAGCAGCAAAGGGGGCGGTGAAGAAAAACTGTTTTTT. It specifies CASSKGGGEEKLFF. The variable domain in full, with the rest retrieved from reference TRBV7-9 and TRBJ1-4, is DTGVSQNPRHKITKRGQNVTFRCDPISEHNRLYWYRQTLGQGPEFLTYFQNEAQLEKSRLLSDRFSAERPKGSFSTLEIQRTEQGDSAMYLCASSKGGGEEKLFFGSGTQLSVL.

The V and J genes are TRBV7-6 and TRBJ1-5, with a weak D call TRBD1 (6 bases). Trimming removed 5 bases at V and 2 bases at J, with 16 bases between. Germline V gene data show CDR1 as SGHVS and CDR2 as FNYEAQ. The CDR3 runs 16 residues. This chain's CDR3 is CASSPGVGSGNQPQHF. DNA of the CDR3: TGTGCCAGCAGCCCAGGGGTAGGTAGCGGCAATCAGCCCCAGCATTTT.